This T cell receptor beta chain derives from a study of cytomegalovirus exposure and HLA in healthy donors. Primers for the PCR totalled 60 Vbeta and 13 Jbeta. Sequencing used immunoSEQ multiplex PCR; TCRdb keeps in-frame clones, though not all of them. Among roughly 120,000 clones listed, about 63% were seen once. Study findings and constraints: Data from an earlier analysis indicated that most TCR beta V segments were productive either about 87% or about 30% of the time. CMV serostatus was the sole immune exposure data available. Per a later analysis, about 18,000 TCR beta sequences showed association with HLA alleles at 0.05 false discovery rate. For cytomegalovirus status, the classifier reportedly gave diagnoses with high specificity and sensitivity.

This clone was observed a handful of times. What it binds is unknown. The germline gene is not matched at one end of the junction; a read error may be the cause. The TCR originated in a man aged 25-45 years in good health and CMV-seropositive. The specimen was PBMCs.

CDR3 residues: CASSIVFALAVVF. The CDR3 DNA is TGTGCCAGTAGTATAGTTTTTGCCCTAGCGGTTGTCTTC. The V call is TRBV19, the J call TRBJ2-7; 7 nucleotides match TRBD2. CDR3 length equals 13 residues. The germline CDR1 and CDR2 sequences are LNHDA and SQIVND (reference sequence).